These 30 T cell receptor beta chains were sequenced from one sample in a study of blood T cells in healthy people across ages. Then a second PCR, running about 6 to 11 cycles, was carried out with a sample-barcoded 5' primer and a J-beta primer mix. TCRdb recomputed calls from the 5' RACE reads with MiXCR, one row per CDR3 protein. The table has 1.5 million to 2 million distinct CDR3 sequences, less than 50% seen once; the top ten hold more than 2%. The sample was blood. The receptors derive from a woman aged 40 to 50 in good health.

A few counts support this clonotype. This rearrangement joins TRBV9 to TRBJ2-1; D is undetermined. Germline assignment: CDR1 SGDLS and CDR2 YYNGEE. The V end lost 0 bases, the J end lost 4 bases, and 14 bases lay between the germline ends. CDR3 size: 16 residues. The CDR3 here is CASSVERGNQYNEQFF. The DNA of the CDR3 is TGTGCCAGCAGCGTAGAGAGAGGAAACCAATACAATGAGCAGTTCTTC.

This clonotype was detected a few times. The chain couples TRBV27 to TRBJ2-7, with 11 bases matching TRBD1. Trimming took 6 bases from V and 5 from J; bases not matched to a gene: 6. Germline V gene lookup returns CDR1 MNHEY and CDR2 SMNVEV (reference sequence). The CDR3 has 14 amino acids. CDR3 in amino acids: CASRDGTGGNEQYF. CDR3 nucleotide sequence: TGTGCCAGCAGAGATGGGACAGGGGGAAACGAGCAGTACTTC.

This rearrangement joins TRBV20-1 to TRBJ2-3; TRBD1 or TRBD2 may be the D gene (5 bases each). CDR1 and CDR2 (germline): DFQATT, SNEGSKA (reference sequence). The CDR3 runs to 13 residues. V lost 5 bases and J 2 bases, leaving 11 bases between the germline ends. The CDR3 sequence: CSAGRDHTDTQYF. The DNA of the CDR3 is TGCAGTGCTGGCCGGGACCACACAGATACGCAGTATTTT.

This clonotype has a handful of counts. V is TRBV7-2 and J is TRBJ2-3; D is uncertain. The germline gives CDR1 SGHTA, CDR2 FQGNSA. V was cut by 5 bases and J by 0 bases, with 15 bases left in between. The length of the CDR3 is 16 residues. CDR3 amino acids: CASSPGPRLSTDTQYF. CDR3 nucleotides: TGTGCCAGCAGCCCGGGCCCTCGGCTCAGCACAGATACGCAGTATTTT.

In nucleotides, the CDR3 is TGTGCCAGCAGGGATAGCGGGGGGGCCCCCATCTACGAGCAGTACTTC. This gives the protein CASRDSGGAPIYEQYF. The genes are TRBV7-8 and TRBJ2-7, with TRBD2 matching 11 bases. V trimming: 6 bases; J trimming: 3 bases; junction bases outside the gene matches: 10. The germline V gene has CDR1 SGHVS and CDR2 FQNEAQ. The CDR3 is 16 residues long.

The gene calls are TRBV7-2 and TRBJ2-1, with 8 bases matching TRBD2. Germline V lookup: CDR1 SGHTA, CDR2 FQGNSA. This CDR3 is 15 amino acids long. Unmatched junction bases numbered 5, after V lost 5 bases and J lost 2 bases. The CDR3 coding sequence is TGTGCCAGCAGCCGGGGGGGGGCTACCTACAATGAGCAGTTCTTC. Its translation is CASSRGGATYNEQFF.

The chain couples TRBV11-1 to TRBJ2-4; D gene ambiguous. With the DNA end fitting TRBJ2-7 better, the J assignment may be wrong. Germline V gene sequence: CDR1 SGHAT, CDR2 FQDESV (reference sequence). There are 13 residues in the CDR3. The CDR3 region has the DNA TGTGCCAGCAGCTCCCCGACGGAGTACGAGCAGTACTTC. Its protein is CASSSPTEYEQYF.

This clonotype was detected only a few times. The chain employs TRBV7-2 and TRBJ2-1; possible D gene TRBD1, 5 bases. Germline V gene sequence: CDR1 SGHTA, CDR2 FQGNSA. CDR3 length: 15 residues. Trimming took off 3 bases at V and 2 bases at J, with 11 bases between the two ends. This CDR3 reads CASSFRGNAYNEQFF. Here the CDR3 DNA reads TGTGCCAGCAGCTTTAGGGGAAACGCCTACAATGAGCAGTTCTTC.

The chain joins TRBV4-2 to TRBJ1-5; 10 positions match TRBD1. Germline CDR1 LGHNA, CDR2 YNFKEQ. The CDR3 runs 15 residues. The V and J ends lost 1 base and 5 bases, in that order; junction bases with no gene match: 2. The CDR3 nucleotides read TGTGCCAGCAGCCAAGTGACAGGGGGCGATCAGCCCCAGCATTTT. It codes for CASSQVTGGDQPQHF.

This clonotype was detected a few times. The rearrangement links TRBV4-1 to TRBJ2-4; 10 positions match TRBD2. V lost 1 base, J lost 1 base, and 10 bases stayed unmatched. Germline V CDR1 and CDR2: MGHRA, YSYEKL. This CDR3 contains 19 residues. The CDR3 bases are TGCGCCAGCAGCCAAGCAGAAAGCGGGGGGGCCGGGGCCAAAAACATTCAGTACTTC. It encodes CASSQAESGGAGAKNIQYF.

This sequence joins TRBV7-9 and TRBJ2-7; D ambiguous. The V end was cut by 0 bases, the J end by 6 bases, with 15 bases between. The germline V gene encodes CDR1 SEHNR and CDR2 FQNEAQ (reference sequence). The length of the CDR3 is 15 residues. This CDR3 reads CASSLALHAAPEQYF. CDR3 DNA: TGTGCCAGCAGCTTAGCACTGCATGCGGCCCCCGAGCAGTACTTC.

The chain employs TRBV20-1 and TRBJ1-1; TRBD1 might be the D (5 bases). The CDR3 runs 13 residues. V was cut by 6 bases and J by 1 base, with 12 bases left in between. Germline values: CDR1 DFQATT, CDR2 SNEGSKA (reference sequence). This CDR3 reads CSAKEQANTEAFF. CDR3 bases: TGCAGTGCCAAGGAACAGGCGAACACTGAAGCTTTCTTT.

The chain has TRBV4-3 and TRBJ2-5; D is ambiguous. Looked up from germline, CDR1 is LGHNA and CDR2 is YSLEER. V dropped 7 bases and J dropped 4 bases, with 19 bases sitting between them. This CDR3 has 15 amino acids. CDR3 sequence: CASTQYLGPPETQYF. CDR3 nucleotides: TGCGCCAGCACCCAGTACCTAGGCCCCCCAGAGACCCAGTACTTC.

The rearrangement links TRBV20-1 to TRBJ1-4; 7 bases line up with TRBD1. Germline lookup yields CDR1 DFQATT and CDR2 SNEGSKA (reference sequence). Unmatched junction bases numbered 5, after V lost 0 bases and J lost 7 bases. The CDR3 loop spans 14 amino acids. The CDR3 here is CSARDTRQGEKLFF. The CDR3 region has the DNA TGCAGTGCTAGAGATACTAGACAGGGTGAAAAACTGTTTTTT.

The chain couples TRBV6-2 or TRBV6-3 to TRBJ1-5; D may be TRBD1 (5 bases). V lost 10 bases and J lost 4, with 17 bases in between. Per the germline V gene, CDR1 is MNHEY and CDR2 is SVGEGT. The CDR3 is made up of 14 amino acids. The CDR3 spells CATAQGVLNQPQHF. DNA of the CDR3: TGTGCCACCGCTCAGGGAGTCCTTAATCAGCCCCAGCATTTT.

V usage is TRBV15 and J usage is TRBJ2-3; D uncertain. The CDR3 contains 16 residues. Germline V lookup: CDR1 LNHNV, CDR2 YYDKDF (reference sequence). V shed 0 bases and J shed 4 bases, with 14 bases lying between them. The CDR3 protein is CATSRDVGYPSDTQYF. The CDR3 bases are TGTGCCACCAGCAGAGACGTGGGGTACCCGTCAGATACGCAGTATTTT.

On this clonotype: This is likely a read error, given that the CDR3 carries no conserved phenylalanine or tryptophan at its end. J is TRBJ2-7 and V is TRBV2; 7 bases agree with TRBD1. Gene TRBJ2-5 matches the end of the DNA better, so the J call may be wrong. Germline-derived CDR1 and CDR2 are SNHLY and FYNNEI. The CDR3 has 15 residues. Here the CDR3 reads CASSKQGTEQETQYY. The CDR3 DNA follows: TGTGCCAGCAGCAAGCAAGGGACAGAGCAAGAGACCCAGTACTAC.

This clonotype was detected a few times. The chain employs TRBV28 and TRBJ2-3; 9 nucleotides match TRBD1. The germline V gene encodes CDR1 MDHEN and CDR2 SYDVKM. After removal of 8 bases from V and 4 bases from J, the junction contained 4 bases not matched to a gene. The CDR3 is made up of 13 amino acids. The CDR3 coding sequence is TGTGCCAGCGAGGGACAGGGATCAGATACGCAGTATTTT. Translation gives CASEGQGSDTQYF.

This clonotype turned up a few times. V gene TRBV6-5 combines with J gene TRBJ2-5; perhaps TRBD1 as D (6 bases). Deletions cut 6 bases from V and 5 bases from J, with 19 bases between. This CDR3 spans 15 amino acids. Germline V gene data show CDR1 as MNHEY and CDR2 as SVGAGI. In nucleotides, the CDR3 is TGTGCCAGCAGCACCACGCAGGGGTGGTCGGAGACCCAGTACTTC. This gives the protein CASSTTQGWSETQYF.

The chain employs TRBV5-1 and TRBJ2-1; no definite D call. Deletions cut 2 bases from V and 8 bases from J, with 5 bases between. CDR3 length: 11 amino acids. Looked up from germline, CDR1 is SGHRS and CDR2 is YFSETQ. CDR3 coding DNA: TGCGCCAGCAGCTTTGCACATGAGCAGTTCTTC. Its protein is CASSFAHEQFF.

Many counts were recorded for this clonotype. The chain employs TRBV29-1 and TRBJ1-2, with 7 positions matching TRBD1. The CDR3 contains 13 residues. Germline trimming cut 4 bases from V and 4 bases from J; bases unmatched to any gene: 6. Germline CDR1 reads SQVTM; CDR2 reads ANQGSEA. The CDR3 loop reads CSVAAQGLYGYTF. CDR3 bases: TGCAGCGTTGCGGCACAGGGGCTCTATGGCTACACCTTC.

This clonotype was counted ten times or more. One junction end does not reproduce the germline sequence, and a read error may be involved. The V gene is TRBV7-2, the J gene TRBJ2-7; the match to TRBD1 covers 8 bases. From germline, CDR1 is SGHTA and CDR2 FQGNSA. The CDR3 runs to 15 residues. CDR3 in DNA: TGCGCCAGCAGCTTGGCAGGGACAGGCTCCTACGAGCAGTACTTC. Its translation is CASSLAGTGSYEQYF.

In its sample, this clonotype was seen a few times. This sequence joins TRBV20-1 and TRBJ1-2; 12 bases fit TRBD1. The CDR3 loop spans 15 amino acids. Germline CDR1 DFQATT, CDR2 SNEGSKA (reference sequence). The V and J ends lost 6 bases and 3 bases, in that order; junction bases with no gene match: 8. The CDR3: CSASGTGGLDYGYTF. The CDR3 DNA follows: TGCAGTGCCTCCGGGACAGGGGGCCTGGACTATGGCTACACCTTC.

This clonotype turned up a few times. The chain employs TRBV7-9 and TRBJ2-7; 8 nucleotides align to TRBD1. The CDR3 has 17 amino acids. V lost 4 bases, J lost 0 bases, and 11 bases stayed unmatched. The V gene's germline CDR1 is SEHNR and CDR2 FQNEAQ (reference sequence). Written as DNA, the CDR3 is TGTGCCAGCAGCTCTGGACAGGGTATAGGTATCTCCTACGAGCAGTACTTC. This gives the protein CASSSGQGIGISYEQYF.

The J gene is TRBJ1-2, the V gene TRBV7-9; TRBD1 matches 7 bases. V was clipped by 4 bases and J by 4 bases; unmatched bases: 9. Germline-derived CDR1 and CDR2 are SEHNR and FQNEAQ (reference sequence). The CDR3 runs 15 residues. The CDR3 DNA follows: TGTGCCAGCAGCTCCTCTCCGGGACAGATCTATGGCTACACCTTC. Its translation: CASSSSPGQIYGYTF.

This clonotype was seen once. The chain carries TRBV11-2 and TRBJ2-5; D perhaps matches TRBD1 (6 bases). With 0 bases removed from V and 7 bases from J, the gap between germline ends came to 15 bases. Germline V CDR1 and CDR2: SGHAT, FQNNGV. The CDR3 spans 15 residues. The CDR3 coding sequence is TGTGCCAGCAGCTTAGATACAGGGTCTTTAGGGACCCAGTACTTC. Its protein is CASSLDTGSLGTQYF.

The V gene is TRBV20-1, the J gene TRBJ2-1; the D gene is possibly TRBD1 (5 bases). Trimming removed 2 bases at V and 0 bases at J, with 8 bases between. CDR1 and CDR2 (germline): DFQATT, SNEGSKA (reference sequence). This CDR3 region has 14 residues. CDR3 residues: CSARLGRSYNEQFF. In DNA, the CDR3 is TGCAGTGCTAGATTGGGGCGCTCCTACAATGAGCAGTTCTTC.

V gene TRBV14 combines with J gene TRBJ2-7, with 9 nucleotides matching TRBD1. Trimming took 3 bases from V and 8 from J; bases not matched to a gene: 11. Germline-derived CDR1 and CDR2 are SGHDN and FVKESK. This CDR3 has 15 residues. The CDR3: CASSHTPGQGWKQYF. The CDR3 DNA reads TGTGCCAGCAGCCACACCCCGGGACAGGGATGGAAGCAGTACTTC.

Only one count was recorded for this clonotype. The chain carries TRBV14 and TRBJ1-2, with 8 nucleotides matching TRBD1. Germline V CDR1 and CDR2: SGHDN, FVKESK. Trimming removed 4 bases from V and 4 bases from J; junction bases left unmatched: 8. The CDR3 has 15 residues. This CDR3 reads CASSLMTGDTYGYTF. Here the CDR3 DNA reads TGTGCCAGCAGCCTGATGACAGGGGACACCTATGGCTACACCTTC.

This sequence joins TRBV10-2 and TRBJ2-1, with D unresolved. CDR1 and CDR2 from the germline V gene are WSHSY and SAAADI. This CDR3 contains 10 residues. The V end was cut by 10 bases, the J end by 11 bases, with 12 bases between. The CDR3 nucleotides are TGCGCCACTGGCGGCCTGCAGCAGTTCTTC. It codes for CATGGLQQFF.